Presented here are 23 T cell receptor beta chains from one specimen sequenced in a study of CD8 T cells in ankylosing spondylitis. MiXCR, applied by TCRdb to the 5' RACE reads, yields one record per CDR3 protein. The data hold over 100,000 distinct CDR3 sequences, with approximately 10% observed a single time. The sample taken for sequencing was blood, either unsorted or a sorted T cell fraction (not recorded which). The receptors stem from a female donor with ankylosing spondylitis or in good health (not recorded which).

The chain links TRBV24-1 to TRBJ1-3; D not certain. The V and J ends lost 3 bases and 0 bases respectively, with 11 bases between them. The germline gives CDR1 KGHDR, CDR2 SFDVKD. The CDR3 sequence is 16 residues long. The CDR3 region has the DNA TGTGCCACCAGTGATGCGACCGCAAACTCTGGAAACACCATATATTTT. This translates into CATSDATANSGNTIYF.

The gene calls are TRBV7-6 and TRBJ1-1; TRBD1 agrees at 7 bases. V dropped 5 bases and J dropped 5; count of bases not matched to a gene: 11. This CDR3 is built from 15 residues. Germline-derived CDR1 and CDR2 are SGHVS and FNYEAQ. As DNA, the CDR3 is TGTGCCAGCAGCCCCAGACAGGGCCGCGTTACTGAAGCTTTCTTT. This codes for CASSPRQGRVTEAFF.

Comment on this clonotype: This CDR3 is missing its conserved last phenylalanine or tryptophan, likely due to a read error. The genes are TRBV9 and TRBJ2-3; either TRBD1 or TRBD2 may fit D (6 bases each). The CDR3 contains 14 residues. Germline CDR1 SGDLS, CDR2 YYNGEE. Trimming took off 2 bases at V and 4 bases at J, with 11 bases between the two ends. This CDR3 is CASSVDSGSDTQYY. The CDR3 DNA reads TGTGCCAGCAGCGTGGACAGCGGGTCAGATACGCAGTATTAT.

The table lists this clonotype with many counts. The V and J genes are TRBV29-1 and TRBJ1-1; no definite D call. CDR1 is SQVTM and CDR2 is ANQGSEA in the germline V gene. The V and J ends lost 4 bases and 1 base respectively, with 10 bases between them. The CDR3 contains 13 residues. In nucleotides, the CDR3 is TGCAGCGTTGCGGAACACGAGAACACTGAAGCTTTCTTT. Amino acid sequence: CSVAEHENTEAFF.

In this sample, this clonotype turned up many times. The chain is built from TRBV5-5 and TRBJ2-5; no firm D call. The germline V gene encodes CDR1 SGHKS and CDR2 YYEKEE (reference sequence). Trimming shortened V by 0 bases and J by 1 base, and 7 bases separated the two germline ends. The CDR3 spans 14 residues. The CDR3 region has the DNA TGTGCCAGCAGCTTGGAGTGGACCCAAGAGACCCAGTACTTC. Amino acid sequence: CASSLEWTQETQYF. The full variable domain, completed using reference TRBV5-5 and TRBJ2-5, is DAGVTQSPTHLIKTRGQQVTLRCSPISGHKSVSWYQQVLGQGPQFIFQYYEKEERGRGNFPDRFSARQFPNYSSELNVNALLLGDSALYLCASSLEWTQETQYFGPGTRLLVL.

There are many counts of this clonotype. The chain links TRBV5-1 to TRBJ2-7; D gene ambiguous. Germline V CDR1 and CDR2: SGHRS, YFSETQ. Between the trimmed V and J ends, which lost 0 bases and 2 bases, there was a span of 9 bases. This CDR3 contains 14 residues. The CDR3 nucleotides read TGCGCCAGCAGCTTGGAGGGTTGGGCCTACGAGCAGTACTTC. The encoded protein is CASSLEGWAYEQYF.

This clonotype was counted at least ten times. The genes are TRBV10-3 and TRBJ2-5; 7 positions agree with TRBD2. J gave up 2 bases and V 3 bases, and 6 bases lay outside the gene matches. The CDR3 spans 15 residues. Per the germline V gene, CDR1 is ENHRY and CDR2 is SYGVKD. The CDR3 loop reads CAISESSGVQETQYF. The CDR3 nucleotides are TGTGCCATCAGTGAATCTAGCGGAGTACAAGAGACCCAGTACTTC.

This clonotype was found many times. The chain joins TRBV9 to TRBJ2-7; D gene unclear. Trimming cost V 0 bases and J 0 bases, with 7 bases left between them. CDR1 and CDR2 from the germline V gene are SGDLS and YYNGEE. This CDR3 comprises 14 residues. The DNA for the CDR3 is TGTGCCAGCAGCGTAGGGGCGGACTCCTACGAGCAGTACTTC. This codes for CASSVGADSYEQYF.

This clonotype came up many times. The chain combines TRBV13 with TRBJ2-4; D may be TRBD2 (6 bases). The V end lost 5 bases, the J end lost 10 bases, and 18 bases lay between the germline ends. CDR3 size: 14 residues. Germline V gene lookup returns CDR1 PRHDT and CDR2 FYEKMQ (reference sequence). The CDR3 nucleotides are TGTGCCAGCAGCCCTCGACTAGTTTCCGGGATTCAGTACTTC. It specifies CASSPRLVSGIQYF.

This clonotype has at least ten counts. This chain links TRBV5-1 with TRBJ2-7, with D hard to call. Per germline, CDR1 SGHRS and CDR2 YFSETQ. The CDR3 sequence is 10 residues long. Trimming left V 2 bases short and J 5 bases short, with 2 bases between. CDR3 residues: CASSFNEQYF. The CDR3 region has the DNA TGCGCCAGCAGCTTCAACGAGCAGTACTTC.

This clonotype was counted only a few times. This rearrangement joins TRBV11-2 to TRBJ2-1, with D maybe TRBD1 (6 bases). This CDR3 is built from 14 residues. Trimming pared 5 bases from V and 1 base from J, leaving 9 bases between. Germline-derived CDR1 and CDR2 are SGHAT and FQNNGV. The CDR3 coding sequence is TGTGCCAGCAGCGACCAGGGGTCCTACAATGAGCAGTTCTTC. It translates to CASSDQGSYNEQFF.

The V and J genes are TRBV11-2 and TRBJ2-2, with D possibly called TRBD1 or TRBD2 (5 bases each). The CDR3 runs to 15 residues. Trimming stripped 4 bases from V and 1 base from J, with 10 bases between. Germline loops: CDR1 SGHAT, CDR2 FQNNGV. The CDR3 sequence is CASSWDPGNTGELFF. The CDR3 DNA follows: TGTGCCAGCAGCTGGGACCCTGGGAACACCGGGGAGCTGTTTTTT.

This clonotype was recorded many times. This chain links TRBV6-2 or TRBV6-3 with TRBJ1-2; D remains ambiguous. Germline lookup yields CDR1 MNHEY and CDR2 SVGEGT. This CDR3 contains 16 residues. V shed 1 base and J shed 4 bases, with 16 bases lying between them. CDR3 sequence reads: CASSYWRSNNTYGYTF. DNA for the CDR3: TGTGCCAGCAGTTACTGGAGGAGCAACAACACCTATGGCTACACCTTC.

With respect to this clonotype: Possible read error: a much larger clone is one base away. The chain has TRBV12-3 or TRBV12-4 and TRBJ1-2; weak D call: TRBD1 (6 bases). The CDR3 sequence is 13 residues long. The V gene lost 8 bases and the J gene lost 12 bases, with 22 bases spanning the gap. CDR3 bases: TGTGCCAGCCCGACCTCTGAGGGCGGGGGCGACACCTTC. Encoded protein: CASPTSEGGGDTF.

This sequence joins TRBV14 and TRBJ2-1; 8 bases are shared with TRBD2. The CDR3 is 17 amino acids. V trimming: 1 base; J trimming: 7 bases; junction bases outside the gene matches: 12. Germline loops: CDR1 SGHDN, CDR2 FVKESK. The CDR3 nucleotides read TGTGCCAGCAGCCAAGCTCGGAGGACTAGCAGATCGAATGAGCAGTTCTTC. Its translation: CASSQARRTSRSNEQFF.

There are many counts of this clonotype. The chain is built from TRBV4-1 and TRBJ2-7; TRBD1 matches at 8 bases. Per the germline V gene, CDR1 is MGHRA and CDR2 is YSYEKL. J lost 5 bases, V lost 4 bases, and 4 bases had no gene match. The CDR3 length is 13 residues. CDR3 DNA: TGCGCCAGCAGCCCCGACAGGGGCCACGAGCAGTACTTC. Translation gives CASSPDRGHEQYF.

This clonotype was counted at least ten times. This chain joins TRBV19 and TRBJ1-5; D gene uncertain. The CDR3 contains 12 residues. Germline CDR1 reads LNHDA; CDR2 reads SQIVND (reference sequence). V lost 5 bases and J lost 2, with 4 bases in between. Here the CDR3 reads CASSPRNQPQHF. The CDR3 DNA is TGTGCCAGTAGTCCTCGCAATCAGCCCCAGCATTTT.

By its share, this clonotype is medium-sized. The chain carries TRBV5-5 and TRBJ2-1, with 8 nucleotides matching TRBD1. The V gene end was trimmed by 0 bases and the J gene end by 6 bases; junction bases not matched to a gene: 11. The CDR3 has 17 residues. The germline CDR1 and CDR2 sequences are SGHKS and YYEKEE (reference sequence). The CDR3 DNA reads TGTGCCAGCAGCTTGGCCTGGGGACAGGCTATAGGCAATGAGCAGTTCTTC. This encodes CASSLAWGQAIGNEQFF. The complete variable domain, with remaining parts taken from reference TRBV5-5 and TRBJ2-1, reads DAGVTQSPTHLIKTRGQQVTLRCSPISGHKSVSWYQQVLGQGPQFIFQYYEKEERGRGNFPDRFSARQFPNYSSELNVNALLLGDSALYLCASSLAWGQAIGNEQFFGPGTRLTVL.

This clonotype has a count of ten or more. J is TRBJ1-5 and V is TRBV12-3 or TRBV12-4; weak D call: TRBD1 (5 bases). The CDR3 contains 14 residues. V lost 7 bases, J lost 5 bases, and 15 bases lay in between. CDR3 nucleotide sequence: TGTGCCAGCACCCGGGGGGTGGGCCATCAGCCCCAGCATTTT. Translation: CASTRGVGHQPQHF.

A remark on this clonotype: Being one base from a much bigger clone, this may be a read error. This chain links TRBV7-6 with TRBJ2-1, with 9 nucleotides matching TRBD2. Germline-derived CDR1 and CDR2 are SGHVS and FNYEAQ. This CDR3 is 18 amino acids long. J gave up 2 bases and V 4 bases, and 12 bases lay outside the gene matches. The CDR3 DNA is TGTGCCAGCAGCTCAAGGAGCGGGAGGTTTCCCCCCTACAATGAGCAGTTCTTC. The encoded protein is CASSSRSGRFPPYNEQFF.

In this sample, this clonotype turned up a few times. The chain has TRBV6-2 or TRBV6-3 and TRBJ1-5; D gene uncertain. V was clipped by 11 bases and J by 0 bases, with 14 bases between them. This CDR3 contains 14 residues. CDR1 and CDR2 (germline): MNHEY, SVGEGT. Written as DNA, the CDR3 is TGTGCCGCAGCCGGGAGCGATAGCAATCAGCCCCAGCATTTT. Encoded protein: CAAAGSDSNQPQHF.

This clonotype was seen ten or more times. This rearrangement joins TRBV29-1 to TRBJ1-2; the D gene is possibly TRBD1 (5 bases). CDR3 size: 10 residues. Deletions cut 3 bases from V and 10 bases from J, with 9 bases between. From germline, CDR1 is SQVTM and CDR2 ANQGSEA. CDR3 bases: TGCAGCGTTGAGGGGGTGATCTACACCTTC. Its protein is CSVEGVIYTF.

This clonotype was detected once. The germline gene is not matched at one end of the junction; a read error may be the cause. CDR3 sequence: CTSLSGGFGELFF. The CDR3 region has the DNA TGTACCAGCTTATCAGGGGGCTTCGGGGAGCTGTTTTTT. The J gene is TRBJ2-2, the V gene TRBV12-3 or TRBV12-4, with TRBD1 matching 8 bases. The CDR3 consists of 13 residues.